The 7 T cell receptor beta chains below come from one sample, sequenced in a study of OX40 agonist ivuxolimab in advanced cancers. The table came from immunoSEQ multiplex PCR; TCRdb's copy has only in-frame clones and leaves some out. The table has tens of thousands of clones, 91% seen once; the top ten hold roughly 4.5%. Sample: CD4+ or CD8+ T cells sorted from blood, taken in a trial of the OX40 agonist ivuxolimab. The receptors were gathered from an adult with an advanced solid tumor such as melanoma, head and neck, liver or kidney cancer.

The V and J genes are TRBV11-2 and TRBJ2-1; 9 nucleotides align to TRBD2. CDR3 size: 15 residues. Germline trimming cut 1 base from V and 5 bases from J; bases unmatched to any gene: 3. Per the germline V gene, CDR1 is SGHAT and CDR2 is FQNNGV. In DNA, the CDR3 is TGTGCCAGCAGCTTAGGAATAGCGGGAGACAATGAGCAGTTCTTC. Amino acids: CASSLGIAGDNEQFF.

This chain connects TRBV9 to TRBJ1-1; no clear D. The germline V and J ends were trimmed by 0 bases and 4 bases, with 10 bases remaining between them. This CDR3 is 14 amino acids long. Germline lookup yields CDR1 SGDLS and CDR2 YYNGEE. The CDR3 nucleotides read TGTGCCAGCAGCGTAGACGGGGTTTCCACTGAAGCTTTCTTT. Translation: CASSVDGVSTEAFF.

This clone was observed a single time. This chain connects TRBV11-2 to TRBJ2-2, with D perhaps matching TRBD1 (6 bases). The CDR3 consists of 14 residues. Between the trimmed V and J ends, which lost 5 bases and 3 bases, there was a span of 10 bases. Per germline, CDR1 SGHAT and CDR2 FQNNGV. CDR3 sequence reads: CASSLTGYTGELFF. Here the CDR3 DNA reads TGTGCCAGCAGCCTCACAGGGTACACCGGGGAGCTGTTTTTT.

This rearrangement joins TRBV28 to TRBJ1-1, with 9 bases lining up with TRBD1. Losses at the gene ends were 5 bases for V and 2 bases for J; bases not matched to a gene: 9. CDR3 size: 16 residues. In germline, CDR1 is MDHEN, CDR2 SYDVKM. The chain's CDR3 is CASSPIPGQGNTEAFF. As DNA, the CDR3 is TGTGCCAGCAGTCCAATACCGGGACAGGGAAACACTGAAGCTTTCTTT. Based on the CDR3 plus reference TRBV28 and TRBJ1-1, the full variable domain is DVKVTQSSRYLVKRTGEKVFLECVQDMDHENMFWYRQDPGLGLRLIYFSYDVKMKEKGDIPEGYSVSREKKERFSLILESASTNQTSMYLCASSPIPGQGNTEAFFGQGTRLTVV.

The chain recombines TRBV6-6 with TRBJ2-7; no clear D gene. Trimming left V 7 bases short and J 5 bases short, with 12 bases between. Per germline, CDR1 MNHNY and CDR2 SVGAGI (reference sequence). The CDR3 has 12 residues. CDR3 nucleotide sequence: TGTGCCAGCATTCGGGCGTGGGACGAGCAGTACTTC. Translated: CASIRAWDEQYF.

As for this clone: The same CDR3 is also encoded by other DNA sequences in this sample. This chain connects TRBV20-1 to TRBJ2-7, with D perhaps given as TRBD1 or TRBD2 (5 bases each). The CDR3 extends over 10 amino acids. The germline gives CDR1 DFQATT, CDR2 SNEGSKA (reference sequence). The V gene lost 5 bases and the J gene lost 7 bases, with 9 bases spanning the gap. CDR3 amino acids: CSARWGEQYF. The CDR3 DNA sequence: TGCAGTGCTCGATGGGGGGAGCAGTACTTC.

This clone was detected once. The CDR3 loop reads CASSYSMSGGFEQYF. The CDR3 DNA reads TGTGCCAGCAGTTACTCTATGTCGGGAGGGTTCGAGCAGTACTTC. The chain carries TRBV6-5 and TRBJ2-7, with TRBD2 matching over 8 bases. The CDR3 loop spans 15 amino acids. J gave up 6 bases and V 0 bases, and 7 bases lay outside the gene matches. CDR1 is MNHEY and CDR2 is SVGAGI in the germline V gene.